Presented here are 31 T cell receptor beta chains from one specimen sequenced in a study of T cells in Graves' hyperthyroidism and ophthalmopathy. From RNA transcripts, TCR beta CDR3 regions were amplified. RT-PCR in the first round (using the HTBI primer set) targeted the TCR CDR3. TCRdb re-called the multiplex PCR reads with MiXCR, one entry per CDR3 protein. The sample carries hundreds of thousands of distinct CDR3 sequences, just under 20% recorded once. The source material was blood. The receptors were gathered from a man aged 35-49 years with Graves' ophthalmopathy.

This rearrangement joins TRBV20-1 to TRBJ2-1, with no clear D. Per germline, CDR1 DFQATT and CDR2 SNEGSKA (reference sequence). V lost 0 bases and J 10 bases, leaving 10 bases between the germline ends. This CDR3 spans 12 amino acids. The CDR3 is CSARDTGREQFF. The CDR3 DNA is TGCAGTGCTAGAGACACTGGACGGGAGCAGTTCTTC.

There are many counts of this clonotype. This sequence joins TRBV7-2 and TRBJ2-2, with 13 bases lining up with TRBD2. The trim removed 4 bases at V and 7 bases at J, leaving 6 bases unmatched. This CDR3 has 16 residues. Germline V CDR1 and CDR2: SGHTA, FQGNSA. The CDR3 protein is CASSSGLAGKGGELFF. The CDR3 bases are TGTGCCAGCAGCTCGGGACTAGCGGGAAAGGGCGGGGAGCTGTTTTTT.

This chain links TRBV10-1 with TRBJ2-1; perhaps D is TRBD1 or TRBD2 (5 bases each). This CDR3 comprises 15 residues. V was shortened by 3 bases and J by 7 bases, with 16 bases between the two germline ends. CDR1 and CDR2 (germline): WNHNN, SYGVQD (reference sequence). In DNA, the CDR3 is TGCGCCAGCAGTGAAGAGGGACGTGGACGGAATGAGCAGTTCTTC. Its protein is CASSEEGRGRNEQFF.

At least ten counts were recorded for this clonotype. The chain uses TRBV28 and TRBJ2-7; D not certain. The CDR3 contains 13 residues. Germline V gene data show CDR1 as MDHEN and CDR2 as SYDVKM. The V gene lost 3 bases and the J gene lost 3 bases, with 9 bases spanning the gap. CDR3 bases: TGTGCCAGCAGTTTGCTGGACCACTACGAGCAGTACTTC. Translating gives CASSLLDHYEQYF.

Only a few counts were recorded for this clonotype. The rearrangement links TRBV18 to TRBJ1-1; 10 bases agree with TRBD1. Germline V gives CDR1 KGHSH, CDR2 LQKENI. The CDR3 spans 15 residues. With 3 bases clipped from V and 4 bases from J, the junction kept 5 bases outside the gene matches. The CDR3 DNA reads as TGTGCCAGCTCACCCAGGACAGGGGGGACCACTGAAGCTTTCTTT. Protein product: CASSPRTGGTTEAFF.

The CDR3 sequence is CASRLHSGTQDGYEQYF. Here the CDR3 DNA reads TGTGCCAGCAGGTTACACTCCGGGACCCAGGACGGCTACGAGCAGTACTTC. The chain combines TRBV27 with TRBJ2-7; D could derive from TRBD1 or TRBD2 (5 bases each). The CDR3 covers 17 residues. The germline gives CDR1 MNHEY, CDR2 SMNVEV (reference sequence). Trimming left V 6 bases short and J 3 bases short, with 24 bases between.

The chain carries TRBV10-1 and TRBJ1-2; a weak D match, TRBD1 (6 bases). Trimming pared 3 bases from V and 3 bases from J, leaving 8 bases between. The CDR3 is 13 amino acids. Germline CDR1 reads WNHNN; CDR2 reads SYGVQD (reference sequence). The DNA of the CDR3 is TGCGCCAGCAGTGATCAGGGGCACTATGGCTACACCTTC. This codes for CASSDQGHYGYTF.

This clonotype was observed many times. The J gene is TRBJ2-5, the V gene TRBV18; D is possibly TRBD1 (6 bases). V was clipped by 3 bases and J by 4 bases, with 9 bases between them. The CDR3 has 13 residues. Germline V gene sequence: CDR1 KGHSH, CDR2 LQKENI. The CDR3 coding sequence is TGTGCCAGCTCACCCAGGGGTGGAGAGACCCAGTACTTC. As protein: CASSPRGGETQYF.

The CDR3 is CSARAQGDSLGTEAFF. The DNA for the CDR3 is TGCAGTGCTAGAGCCCAGGGGGATAGCCTTGGAACTGAAGCTTTCTTT. The chain employs TRBV20-1 and TRBJ1-1; the match to TRBD1 covers 7 bases. In germline, CDR1 is DFQATT, CDR2 SNEGSKA (reference sequence). The CDR3 is 16 amino acids. The junction had 13 bases not matched to a gene; V was cut back by 1 base and J by 5 bases.

The CDR3 here is CSARAGGDAYNEQFF. The CDR3 coding sequence is TGCAGTGCTAGAGCGGGGGGGGATGCCTACAATGAGCAGTTCTTC. This chain connects TRBV20-1 to TRBJ2-1, with 8 bases lining up with TRBD2. CDR1 is DFQATT and CDR2 is SNEGSKA in the germline V gene (reference sequence). The CDR3 has 15 amino acids. Trimming removed 1 base from V and 2 bases from J; junction bases left unmatched: 4.

The chain uses TRBV28 and TRBJ2-2; D unclear. The V end was cut by 3 bases, the J end by 7 bases, with 3 bases between. Germline lookup yields CDR1 MDHEN and CDR2 SYDVKM. The CDR3 spans 11 residues. CDR3: CASSFFGELFF. CDR3 nucleotide sequence: TGTGCCAGCAGTTTCTTCGGGGAGCTGTTTTTT.

V gene TRBV6-2 or TRBV6-3 combines with J gene TRBJ2-7, with D perhaps TRBD2 (6 bases). V lost 5 bases and J lost 0, with 23 bases in between. Germline V gives CDR1 MNHEY, CDR2 SVGEGT. The CDR3 runs to 18 residues. The CDR3 protein is CASSPSAGGHFYSYEQYF. In DNA form, the CDR3 reads TGTGCCAGCAGTCCATCCGCCGGAGGGCACTTCTACTCCTACGAGCAGTACTTC.

The sample holds many counts of this clonotype. This chain connects TRBV6-2 or TRBV6-3 to TRBJ2-5; D gene ambiguous. Trimming shortened V by 6 bases and J by 8 bases, and 13 bases separated the two germline ends. The CDR3 is made up of 12 amino acids. CDR1 is MNHEY and CDR2 is SVGEGT in the germline V gene. In DNA, the CDR3 is TGTGCCAGCAGCCAAAGCCTGAGAACCCAGTACTTC. This gives the protein CASSQSLRTQYF.

The CDR3, as DNA: TGCAGCGTTGTTCGGACAGGGGCTGGCTACACCTTC. Residues: CSVVRTGAGYTF. V usage is TRBV29-1 and J usage is TRBJ1-2; 9 positions agree with TRBD1. J lost 7 bases, V lost 4 bases, and 4 bases had no gene match. The CDR3 loop spans 12 amino acids. Germline CDR1 SQVTM, CDR2 ANQGSEA.

The chain uses TRBV10-3 and TRBJ2-2; 7 bases line up with TRBD2. This CDR3 spans 13 amino acids. The germline V gene encodes CDR1 ENHRY and CDR2 SYGVKD. V gave up 9 bases and J gave up 2 bases; unmatched junction bases: 3. The CDR3 bases are TGTGCCATGGGGGGGACTAACACCGGGGAGCTGTTTTTT. This translates into CAMGGTNTGELFF.

This clonotype was counted between two and nine times. CDR3 nucleotides: TGCAGCGTTAAACCCACAGGACCGCAAGAGACCCAGTACTTC. It yields the protein CSVKPTGPQETQYF. The chain combines TRBV29-1 with TRBJ2-5; D might be TRBD1 (5 bases). V lost 5 bases and J lost 2, with 15 bases in between. The V gene's germline CDR1 is SQVTM and CDR2 ANQGSEA. The CDR3 loop spans 14 amino acids.

CDR3 nucleotides: TGCGCCAGCAGCTTGGCTGCAGGGGGGGTTTTCGGAGCTTTCTTT. It codes for CASSLAAGGVFGAFF. The rearrangement uses TRBV5-1 and TRBJ1-1; the match to TRBD1 covers 7 bases. Trimming cost V 0 bases and J 10 bases; bases outside gene matches: 12. The CDR3 consists of 15 residues. CDR1 and CDR2 (germline): SGHRS, YFSETQ.

The table lists this clonotype with a few counts. The J gene is TRBJ1-1, the V gene TRBV9; D is ambiguous. CDR3 length equals 16 residues. In germline, CDR1 is SGDLS, CDR2 YYNGEE. Trimming took 1 base from V and 0 from J, leaving 13 bases between them. CDR3 in amino acids: CASSVLGRTVNTEAFF. CDR3 bases: TGTGCCAGCAGCGTATTGGGTAGGACGGTGAACACTGAAGCTTTCTTT.

Only a few counts were recorded for this clonotype. Here the CDR3 reads CASSPRVSNQPQHF. In DNA, the CDR3 is TGTGCCAGCTCACCACGGGTTAGCAATCAGCCCCAGCATTTT. This rearrangement joins TRBV18 to TRBJ1-5; D remains unclear. Germline lookup yields CDR1 KGHSH and CDR2 LQKENI. The ends were cut back, 1 base at V and 0 bases at J, with 4 bases in the middle. The length of the CDR3 is 14 residues. Full variable domain (remainder filled in from reference TRBV18 and TRBJ1-5): NAGVMQNPRHLVRRRGQEARLRCSPMKGHSHVYWYRQLPEEGLKFMVYLQKENIIDESGMPKERFSAEFPKEGPSILRIQQVVRGDSAAYFCASSPRVSNQPQHFGDGTRLSIL.

CDR3 protein: CAISAGDRGRVGTQYF. In DNA, the CDR3 is TGTGCCATCAGTGCCGGGGACAGGGGGAGAGTCGGTACGCAGTATTTT. The chain uses TRBV10-3 and TRBJ2-3, with 11 bases matching TRBD1. CDR3 size: 16 residues. Germline lookup yields CDR1 ENHRY and CDR2 SYGVKD. V dropped 4 bases and J dropped 8; count of bases not matched to a gene: 11.

This clonotype was detected many times. The rearrangement uses TRBV3-1 and TRBJ1-1, with 8 bases that match TRBD1. V shed 0 bases and J 5 bases; nucleotides not matched to a gene: 5. This CDR3 has 15 residues. Germline values: CDR1 LGHDT, CDR2 YNNKEL (reference sequence). The chain's CDR3 is CASSQEPDRGTEAFF. CDR3 DNA: TGTGCCAGCAGCCAAGAACCAGACAGGGGAACTGAAGCTTTCTTT.

The genes are TRBV9 and TRBJ2-3, with 11 bases aligning to TRBD2. This CDR3 has 18 residues. Unmatched junction bases numbered 10, after V lost 0 bases and J lost 4 bases. CDR1 is SGDLS, CDR2 YYNGEE, per germline. The CDR3: CASSVGFVGTSGPDTQYF. The CDR3 bases are TGTGCCAGCAGCGTAGGTTTCGTGGGGACTAGCGGACCAGATACGCAGTATTTT.

The sample holds many counts of this clonotype. The chain joins TRBV7-8 to TRBJ2-5; no definite D call. Trimming cost V 5 bases and J 5 bases, with 3 bases left between them. The CDR3 totals 10 residues. Per the germline V gene, CDR1 is SGHVS and CDR2 is FQNEAQ. CDR3 nucleotides: TGTGCCAGCAGCCGGGAGACCCAGTACTTC. Translated, it gives CASSRETQYF. Supplemented by reference TRBV7-8 and TRBJ2-5, the full variable domain reads GAGVSQSPRYKVAKRGQDVALRCDPISGHVSLFWYQQALGQGPEFLTYFQNEAQLDKSGLPSDRFFAERPEGSVSTLKIQRTQQEDSAVYLCASSRETQYFGPGTRLLVL.

The V and J genes are TRBV10-3 and TRBJ2-3; D perhaps matches TRBD1 (5 bases). Trimming cost V 7 bases and J 9 bases, with 17 bases left between them. CDR1 is ENHRY, CDR2 SYGVKD, per germline. The CDR3 length is 13 residues. In DNA form, the CDR3 reads TGTGCCATCACCTCCGAAGGGGTCCGAACGCAGTATTTT. It codes for CAITSEGVRTQYF.

The V gene is TRBV20-1, the J gene TRBJ1-1; tentatively, D is TRBD1 (5 bases). Trimming pared 5 bases from V and 8 bases from J, leaving 12 bases between. The length of the CDR3 is 11 residues. Germline V CDR1 and CDR2: DFQATT, SNEGSKA (reference sequence). CDR3 residues: CSAGAGAEAFF. The CDR3 coding sequence is TGCAGTGCTGGCGCCGGGGCCGAAGCTTTCTTT.

The V gene is TRBV6-2 or TRBV6-3, the J gene TRBJ2-2; D is possibly TRBD2 (6 bases). Germline V gives CDR1 MNHEY, CDR2 SVGEGT. V was trimmed by 4 bases and J by 6 bases, leaving 12 bases between them. The CDR3 has 14 amino acids. CDR3 protein: CASSLRGAAGELFF. The CDR3 region has the DNA TGTGCCAGCAGTTTGCGGGGCGCCGCCGGGGAGCTGTTTTTT.

The table lists this clonotype with many counts. The chain joins TRBV6-1 to TRBJ2-1; D might be TRBD2 (6 bases). This CDR3 is built from 14 residues. Germline-derived CDR1 and CDR2 are MNHNS and SASEGT. Trimming pared 10 bases from V and 2 bases from J, leaving 15 bases between. This CDR3 reads CATERGGPYNEQFF. CDR3 bases: TGTGCCACGGAGCGAGGAGGGCCCTACAATGAGCAGTTCTTC.

This clonotype was seen repeatedly, ten times or more. The rearrangement links TRBV20-1 to TRBJ2-7, with 15 nucleotides matching TRBD2. The junction had 10 bases not matched to a gene; V was cut back by 5 bases and J by 2 bases. CDR1 is DFQATT, CDR2 SNEGSKA, per germline (reference sequence). The CDR3 is 17 amino acids. The CDR3 coding sequence is TGCAGTGCTCCCTCCGGACTAGCGGGAGGGCCCACCTACGAGCAGTACTTC. Its protein product is CSAPSGLAGGPTYEQYF.

A few counts support this clonotype. The V gene is TRBV6-1, the J gene TRBJ1-5, with 7 positions matching TRBD1. Trimming took 6 bases from V and 6 from J; bases not matched to a gene: 11. This CDR3 is 15 amino acids long. Germline V CDR1 and CDR2: MNHNS, SASEGT. In nucleotides, the CDR3 is TGTGCCAGCAGACCTCGGGGACAGCTAATTCAGCCCCAGCATTTT. It is translated as CASRPRGQLIQPQHF.

The chain links TRBV7-6 to TRBJ2-5, with 12 positions matching TRBD2. The CDR3 covers 15 residues. Germline assignment: CDR1 SGHVS and CDR2 FNYEAQ. With 4 bases clipped from V and 5 bases from J, the junction kept 5 bases outside the gene matches. The CDR3 here is CASSSLAGGLETQYF. The CDR3 nucleotides read TGTGCCAGCAGCTCCCTAGCGGGGGGGTTGGAGACCCAGTACTTC.

The sample holds many counts of this clonotype. The rearrangement links TRBV7-2 to TRBJ2-4; D perhaps matches TRBD2 (6 bases). The CDR3 totals 14 residues. The germline V and J ends were trimmed by 5 bases and 8 bases, with 16 bases remaining between them. The V gene's germline CDR1 is SGHTA and CDR2 FQGNSA. The CDR3 loop reads CASSPLGGSDIQYF. CDR3 nucleotides: TGTGCCAGCAGCCCCCTTGGAGGGTCCGACATTCAGTACTTC.